The rows below give T cell receptor beta chains drawn from one sample of a study of chemoradiotherapy in HPV16-positive cancers. This table comes from immunoSEQ multiplex PCR, and its TCRdb copy is limited to in-frame clones, with some not included. The table includes tens of thousands of clones, more than 65% detected once. Material: blood, obtained from a patient who underwent chemoradiotherapy. These receptors were taken from a human donor with HPV-associated anogenital cancer. The CDR3 runs from the conserved cysteine through the conserved F or W. The D gene is left open where the match is weak. Clone size is shown for a subset of rows, as once, few, many or a class of expanded clone.

>TRBD2|TRBJ2-3|TRBV9|.
CASSRLAGGTDTQYF
TGTGCCAGCAGCCGACTAGCGGGGGGCACAGATACGCAGTATTTT
>.|TRBJ1-2|TRBV5-8|once
CASSLQAGSGYTF
TGTGCCAGCAGCTTGCAAGCAGGGAGCGGCTACACCTTC
>.|TRBJ2-2|TRBV7-6|.
CASSKLLGSSGELFF
TGTGCCAGCAGCAAGCTGTTAGGGAGTTCCGGGGAGCTGTTTTTT
>TRBD1|TRBJ1-2|TRBV7-3|.
CASSPGQGLGYTF
TGTGCCAGCAGCCCTGGACAGGGGCTAGGCTACACCTTC
>TRBD1|TRBJ1-3|TRBV7-9|few
CASSFTGAGNTIYF
TGTGCCAGCAGCTTCACAGGGGCGGGAAACACCATATATTTT
>.|TRBJ2-7|TRBV5-1|once
CASSLVGAHEQYF
TGCGCCAGCAGCTTGGTAGGGGCCCACGAGCAGTACTTC
>TRBD1|TRBJ1-2|TRBV15|.
CATSRDRPGTANYGYTF
TGTGCCACCAGCAGAGACCGCCCCGGGACAGCTAACTATGGCTACACCTTC
>.|TRBJ1-1|TRBV7-9|.
CASSLDLNTEAFF
TGTGCCAGCAGCCTTGACTTGAACACTGAAGCTTTCTTT
>.|TRBJ2-7|TRBV11-3|.
CASSPRDGYEQYF
TGTGCCAGCAGCCCCAGGGACGGCTACGAGCAGTACTTC
>TRBD1|TRBJ2-4|TRBV19|.
CASSSRPGQVKNIQYF
TGTGCCAGTAGTTCGCGGCCGGGACAGGTTAAAAACATTCAGTACTTC
>TRBD1|TRBJ1-2|TRBV10-2|.
CASSPDRGPNGYTF
TGCGCCAGCAGCCCTGACAGGGGACCCAATGGCTACACCTTC
>TRBD2|TRBJ2-1|TRBV27|.
CASSSPSMSGGASEQFF
TGTGCCAGCAGTAGCCCAAGTATGAGCGGGGGGGCCAGTGAGCAGTTCTTC
>.|TRBJ1-2|TRBV15|.
CATSAGNNYGYTF
TGTGCCACCAGCGCGGGGAATAACTATGGCTACACCTTC
>TRBD2|TRBJ2-5|TRBV14|.
CASSPIPSGVLETQYF
TGTGCCAGCAGCCCAATACCCAGCGGGGTACTAGAGACCCAGTACTTC
>.|TRBJ1-2|TRBV28|few
CASSLEQPVGGYTF
TGTGCCAGCAGTTTGGAACAGCCGGTCGGGGGCTACACCTTC
>.|TRBJ2-5|TRBV5-1|.
CASSGGEGATETQYF
TGCGCCAGCAGTGGTGGAGAGGGAGCCACAGAGACCCAGTACTTC
>TRBD1|TRBJ2-2|TRBV19|.
CASSQGQGNTGELFF
TGTGCCAGTAGTCAGGGACAGGGAAACACCGGGGAGCTGTTTTTT
>.|TRBJ1-1|TRBV6-5|.
CASSYSTGGQFGAFF
TGTGCCAGCAGTTACTCGACGGGAGGACAATTTGGGGCTTTCTTT
>.|TRBJ1-6|TRBV7-2|.
CASSLALPSPLHF
TGTGCCAGCAGCTTAGCGCTGCCCTCACCCCTCCACTTT
>.|TRBJ2-1|TRBV29-1|.
CSVVLGVKLNEQFF
TGCAGCGTTGTTCTGGGGGTAAAGCTGAATGAGCAGTTCTTC
>TRBD2|TRBJ2-5|TRBV2|.
CASSPTSGGETQYF
TGTGCCAGCAGCCCGACTAGCGGGGGGGAGACCCAGTACTTC
>.|TRBJ1-1|TRBV2|.
CATRLLTEAFF
TGTGCCACCCGGCTACTCACTGAAGCTTTCTTT
>.|TRBJ1-1|TRBV11-2|.
CASSLRTMNTEAFF
TGTGCCAGCAGCTTAAGAACGATGAACACTGAAGCTTTCTTT
>.|TRBJ2-2|TRBV7-7|few
CASSLRATGELFF
TGTGCCAGCAGCTTGAGAGCCACCGGGGAGCTGTTTTTT
>.|TRBJ2-5|TRBV6-5|.
CASSYSSQRETQYF
TGTGCCAGCAGTTACTCGTCCCAGAGGGAGACCCAGTACTTC
>.|TRBJ2-7|TRBV27|.
CASSRANLVYEQYF
TGTGCCAGCAGTCGAGCGAACCTGGTCTACGAGCAGTACTTC
>.|TRBJ1-1|TRBV5-1|.
CASSSGQLRTEAFF
TGCGCCAGCAGCTCGGGACAATTGCGGACTGAAGCTTTCTTT
>.|TRBJ2-7|TRBV5-1|.
CASSPSGAYEQYF
TGCGCCAGCAGCCCCAGTGGGGCCTACGAGCAGTACTTC
>.|TRBJ1-2|TRBV19|.
CASSINPGHRHGYTF
TGTGCCAGTAGTATCAACCCGGGACACAGGCATGGCTACACCTTC
>.|TRBJ1-1|TRBV7-3|few
CASSPDSTNTEAFF
TGTGCCAGCAGCCCTGACAGCACGAACACTGAAGCTTTCTTT
>TRBD1|TRBJ2-5|TRBV10-2|.
CATSLDRPQETQYF
TGCGCCACCTCCTTGGACAGGCCCCAAGAGACCCAGTACTTC
>TRBD2|TRBJ2-5|TRBV29-1|.
CSVERGRRGGPYETQYF
TGCAGCGTTGAACGGGGTCGGCGGGGGGGCCCTTACGAGACCCAGTACTTC
>.|TRBJ2-3|TRBV7-2|.
CASSLEGFTDTQYF
TGTGCCAGCAGCTTAGAAGGGTTCACAGATACGCAGTATTTT
>TRBD1|TRBJ1-5|TRBV7-9|.
CASSPGGQGAGQPQHF
TGTGCCAGCAGCCCAGGTGGGCAGGGGGCCGGTCAGCCCCAGCATTTT
>.|TRBJ1-6|TRBV14|.
CASSIRRRGDNSPLHF
TGTGCCAGCAGCATCCGACGACGGGGGGATAATTCACCCCTCCACTTT
>.|TRBJ2-1|TRBV6-1|.
CASSVWRGPGNEQFF
TGTGCCAGCAGTGTATGGCGGGGGCCTGGAAATGAGCAGTTCTTC
>.|TRBJ1-3|TRBV7-9|.
CASSPQKDTIYF
TGTGCCAGCAGCCCTCAAAAAGACACCATATATTTT
>TRBD1|TRBJ2-2|TRBV15|.
CATSSGQGRTAISTGELFF
TGTGCCACCAGCAGCGGACAGGGGCGGACCGCTATTTCCACCGGGGAGCTGTTTTTT
>TRBD2|TRBJ2-5|TRBV2|.
CASSGLAGDQETQYF
TGTGCCAGCAGTGGACTAGCGGGGGATCAAGAGACCCAGTACTTC
>.|TRBJ2-3|TRBV5-1|.
CASSPGGASTDTQYF
TGCGCCAGCAGCCCCGGGGGAGCTAGCACAGATACGCAGTATTTT
>.|TRBJ2-1|TRBV20-1|.
CSAVLRGEQFF
TGCAGTGCTGTTCTGAGGGGTGAGCAGTTCTTC
>.|TRBJ1-5|TRBV5-3|.
CARSFIPLSNQPQHF
TGTGCCAGAAGCTTTATCCCCCTGAGCAATCAGCCCCAGCATTTT
>.|TRBJ1-5|TRBV15|.
CATSIARGNQPQHF
TGTGCCACCAGCATAGCCCGTGGCAATCAGCCCCAGCATTTT
>.|TRBJ2-4|TRBV18|.
CASSPLSGSLAKNIQYF
TGTGCCAGCTCACCATTGTCAGGGTCCCTAGCCAAAAACATTCAGTACTTC
>.|TRBJ1-6|TRBV6-1|.
CASSGMDSYNSPLHF
TGTGCCAGCAGTGGGATGGACAGCTATAATTCACCCCTCCACTTT
>TRBD1|TRBJ1-2|TRBV30|.
CAWGGAGGAYYGYTF
TGTGCCTGGGGCGGGGCAGGGGGCGCGTACTATGGCTACACCTTC
>TRBD1|TRBJ2-7|TRBV5-1|.
CASSHVVGGEGEQYF
TGCGCCAGCAGCCATGTGGTAGGGGGCGAAGGGGAGCAGTACTTC
>TRBD1|TRBJ1-2|TRBV4-3|.
CASSERLDRGRYGYTF
TGCGCCAGCAGCGAAAGGCTGGACAGGGGGCGTTATGGCTACACCTTC
>.|TRBJ1-2|TRBV7-8|.
CASSIGEIYGYTF
TGTGCCAGCAGCATTGGGGAAATCTATGGCTACACCTTC
>TRBD2|TRBJ2-7|TRBV5-1|.
CASSPGTSGDEQYF
TGCGCCAGCAGCCCCGGGACTAGCGGAGACGAGCAGTACTTC